The 29 T cell receptor beta chains below were found in one sample sequenced in a study of persistence of HIV-infected CD4 T cells. The stimulus was an HIV-1 Gag 15-mer peptide pool, about 1 ug/peptide/mL. Sorting selected CD4+ T cells upregulating both CD40 ligand and CD69. Which antigens these TCRs recognize remains unknown. The immunoSEQ assay was version 4, run in survey mode. Data came from immunoSEQ multiplex PCR; TCRdb stores just in-frame clones and leaves some out. The sample consists of approximately 18,000 clones, 65% of them appearing once. This material consisted of CD4+ T cells sorted from PBMCs after roughly 17-hour stimulation, taken from a patient who received antiretroviral therapy. All receptors derive from an adult woman with HIV who was CMV-seropositive.

The V call is TRBV6-1, the J call TRBJ2-1; 8 bases fit TRBD1. The J segment lost 0 bases and the V segment lost 4 bases, leaving 5 bases of the junction unmatched. There are 16 residues in the CDR3. Looked up from germline, CDR1 is MNHNS and CDR2 is SASEGT. CDR3 DNA: TGTGCCAGCAGTGCAACCGGGACAGGCTCCTACAATGAGCAGTTCTTC. Its translation is CASSATGTGSYNEQFF.

CDR3 region: CASSLRQVPYNEQFF. For the CDR3, the DNA is TGTGCCAGCAGCTTGAGGCAGGTTCCCTACAATGAGCAGTTCTTC. This sequence joins TRBV5-5 and TRBJ2-1; D is ambiguous. This CDR3 region has 15 residues. Germline CDR1 SGHKS, CDR2 YYEKEE (reference sequence). V dropped 1 base and J dropped 2 bases, with 10 bases sitting between them. The full variable domain, in which reference TRBV5-5 and TRBJ2-1 provide the parts outside the CDR3, is DAGVTQSPTHLIKTRGQQVTLRCSPISGHKSVSWYQQVLGQGPQFIFQYYEKEERGRGNFPDRFSARQFPNYSSELNVNALLLGDSALYLCASSLRQVPYNEQFFGPGTRLTVL.

The rearrangement joins TRBV5-1 to TRBJ1-1; TRBD1 matches 7 bases. Germline CDR1 is SGHRS and CDR2 is YFSETQ. Trimming took 7 bases from V and 1 from J; bases not matched to a gene: 7. This CDR3 has 14 residues. CDR3 amino acids: CASRSGGQNTEAFF. The CDR3 region has the DNA TGCGCCAGCCGCTCAGGGGGACAGAACACTGAAGCTTTCTTT. Drawing the rest from reference TRBV5-1 and TRBJ1-1, the complete variable domain is KAGVTQTPRYLIKTRGQQVTLSCSPISGHRSVSWYQQTPGQGLQFLFEYFSETQRNKGNFPGRFSGRQFSNSRSEMNVSTLELGDSALYLCASRSGGQNTEAFFGQGTRLTVV.

The chain has TRBV11-1 and TRBJ1-6, with D tentatively TRBD1 (6 bases). The CDR3 spans 14 residues. Germline V gene lookup returns CDR1 SGHAT and CDR2 FQDESV (reference sequence). V was cut by 5 bases and J by 9 bases, with 14 bases left in between. CDR3 protein: CASSAQGEGSPLHF. DNA for the CDR3: TGTGCCAGCAGCGCACAGGGTGAAGGTTCACCCCTCCACTTT.

The chain couples TRBV5-6 to TRBJ1-2; D remains unclear. Between the trimmed V and J ends, which lost 4 bases and 0 bases, there was a span of 22 bases. Germline V gene sequence: CDR1 SGHDT, CDR2 YYEEEE. This CDR3 region has 18 residues. CDR3 loop: CASSVRPDYLTPNYGYTF. The CDR3 DNA follows: TGTGCCAGCAGCGTGCGACCAGATTACCTCACTCCTAACTATGGCTACACCTTC.

This chain joins TRBV7-6 and TRBJ1-5; the D is unclear. Germline lookup yields CDR1 SGHVS and CDR2 FNYEAQ. The CDR3 length is 14 residues. Trimming stripped 5 bases from V and 8 bases from J, with 16 bases between. The CDR3 DNA reads TGTGCCAGCAGCCCACTTAATGGAGGAGAGCCCCAGCATTTT. As protein: CASSPLNGGEPQHF.

The genes are TRBV1 and TRBJ1-1. TRBV1 is noted as a pseudogene. CDR3 length: 13 amino acids. CDR3 nucleotides: TGCACCAGCAGCCAAGGCCCGGACGGGGAAGCTTTCTTT. Residues: CTSSQGPDGEAFF.

Only a few counts were recorded for this clone. The rearrangement uses TRBV18 and TRBJ1-5, with D perhaps matching TRBD1 (5 bases). Germline-derived CDR1 and CDR2 are KGHSH and LQKENI. The CDR3 is 15 amino acids. Trimming removed 6 bases from V and 3 bases from J, with 15 bases in between. CDR3 amino acids: CASSPGRRFNQPQHF. The CDR3 DNA follows: TGTGCCAGCTCCCCGGGACGTCGCTTCAATCAGCCCCAGCATTTT.

This clone is medium-sized in the sample. V gene TRBV2 combines with J gene TRBJ1-6, with unresolved D. From germline, CDR1 is SNHLY and CDR2 FYNNEI. The CDR3 extends over 14 amino acids. The V end was cut by 6 bases, the J end by 10 bases, with 16 bases between. The CDR3 sequence is CASRAVGERSPLHF. The CDR3 nucleotides read TGTGCCAGCAGGGCTGTGGGCGAGAGATCACCCCTCCACTTT.

The chain recombines TRBV14 with TRBJ1-4; D is unclear. CDR3 length: 15 amino acids. Trimming took 1 base from V and 10 from J, leaving 16 bases between them. Germline loops: CDR1 SGHDN, CDR2 FVKESK. The CDR3 reads CASSQAAGALGKLFF. The CDR3 DNA sequence: TGTGCCAGCAGCCAAGCGGCCGGTGCCCTCGGAAAACTGTTTTTT. The variable domain in full, completed from reference TRBV14 and TRBJ1-4, reads EAGVTQFPSHSVIEKGQTVTLRCDPISGHDNLYWYRRVMGKEIKFLLHFVKESKQDESGMPNNRFLAERTGGTYSTLKVQPAELEDSGVYFCASSQAAGALGKLFFGSGTQLSVL.

The chain couples TRBV28 to TRBJ1-2, with D unclear. In germline, CDR1 is MDHEN, CDR2 SYDVKM. V gave up 4 bases and J gave up 0 bases, with 12 bases separating them. This CDR3 comprises 15 residues. The CDR3 region has the DNA TGTGCCAGCAGTTCCCCCGGGGTCTCTAACTATGGCTACACCTTC. Amino acids: CASSSPGVSNYGYTF.

This rearrangement joins TRBV3-1 (or the pseudogene TRBV3-2) to TRBJ1-2, with a possible D match to TRBD1 (5 bases). The CDR3 is 19 amino acids. Germline assignment: CDR1 LGHDT and CDR2 YNNKEL (reference sequence). V lost 0 bases, J lost 1 base, and 21 bases lay in between. CDR3 in DNA: TGTGCCAGCAGCCAAGAATGGCGAAAATCGGACACAGATAACTATGGCTACACCTTC. Encoded protein: CASSQEWRKSDTDNYGYTF.

The chain is built from TRBV7-2 and TRBJ2-5; D is unresolved. Trimming took off 2 bases at V and 3 bases at J, with 10 bases between the two ends. Germline V gene data show CDR1 as SGHTA and CDR2 as FQGNSA. There are 14 residues in the CDR3. CDR3 protein: CASSLRVSEETQYF. As DNA, the CDR3 is TGTGCCAGCAGCTTACGTGTGTCTGAAGAGACCCAGTACTTC.

The CDR3 loop reads CASSHVGRSTDTQYF. CDR3 coding DNA: TGTGCCAGCAGCCACGTAGGGCGTAGCACAGATACGCAGTATTTT. The V call is TRBV3-1 (or the pseudogene TRBV3-2), the J call TRBJ2-3; D is undetermined. The CDR3 has 15 amino acids. The ends were cut back, 3 bases at V and 0 bases at J, with 10 bases in the middle. The germline gives CDR1 LGHDT, CDR2 YNNKEL (reference sequence).

The J gene is TRBJ1-4, the V gene TRBV5-8, with a tentative D call TRBD1 (6 bases). Trimming cost V 1 base and J 7 bases, with 14 bases left between them. There are 15 residues in the CDR3. Per germline, CDR1 SGHTS and CDR2 YDEGEE. The CDR3: CASSLLGGAGEKLFF. CDR3 nucleotide sequence: TGTGCCAGCAGCTTGTTGGGGGGGGCCGGTGAAAAACTGTTTTTT.

This chain's CDR3 is CASSLESDNEKLFF. CDR3 nucleotide sequence: TGTGCCAGCAGCTTAGAGTCGGATAATGAAAAACTGTTTTTT. The rearrangement joins TRBV7-6 to TRBJ1-4; D uncertain. Trimming removed 1 base at V and 4 bases at J, with 7 bases between. This CDR3 contains 14 residues. Germline assignment: CDR1 SGHVS and CDR2 FNYEAQ.

The chain recombines TRBV7-8 with TRBJ2-3, with D possibly called TRBD1 or TRBD2 (6 bases each). This CDR3 spans 16 amino acids. Germline V lookup: CDR1 SGHVS, CDR2 FQNEAQ. V was cut by 3 bases and J by 2 bases, with 15 bases left in between. CDR3 sequence (DNA): TGTGCCAGCAGCTTTGGGGGCGGGGATTCCACAGATACGCAGTATTTT. Translated, it gives CASSFGGGDSTDTQYF. Looking up the rest from reference TRBV7-8 and TRBJ2-3 gives the full variable domain: GAGVSQSPRYKVAKRGQDVALRCDPISGHVSLFWYQQALGQGPEFLTYFQNEAQLDKSGLPSDRFFAERPEGSVSTLKIQRTQQEDSAVYLCASSFGGGDSTDTQYFGPGTRLTVL.

The CDR3 is CASSIDRGQGYTF. In nucleotides, the CDR3 is TGTGCCAGCAGCATTGACAGGGGGCAAGGCTACACCTTC. The chain recombines TRBV7-3 with TRBJ1-2; the match to TRBD1 covers 10 bases. CDR3 size: 13 residues. In germline, CDR1 is SGHTA, CDR2 FQGTGA. J gave up 8 bases and V 5 bases, and 5 bases lay outside the gene matches.

The chain links TRBV10-3 to TRBJ2-7; the match to TRBD1 covers 7 bases. The CDR3 consists of 16 residues. Germline loops: CDR1 ENHRY, CDR2 SYGVKD. Germline trimming cut 4 bases from V and 7 bases from J; bases unmatched to any gene: 16. In DNA, the CDR3 is TGTGCCATCAGTGCCCTTCTAGGACAGGTGTTTAGGGAGCAGTACTTC. Residues: CAISALLGQVFREQYF.

This clone was seen a few times. This rearrangement joins TRBV6-5 to TRBJ1-4, with unresolved D. Trimming shortened V by 0 bases and J by 7 bases, and 9 bases separated the two germline ends. From germline, CDR1 is MNHEY and CDR2 SVGAGI. The CDR3 consists of 14 residues. CDR3 amino acids: CASSYSRSREKLFF. In DNA form, the CDR3 reads TGTGCCAGCAGTTACTCGCGCAGCCGTGAAAAACTGTTTTTT.

The chain links TRBV6-6 to TRBJ1-6; D is possibly TRBD1 (5 bases). Per the germline V gene, CDR1 is MNHNY and CDR2 is SVGAGI (reference sequence). CDR3 length: 17 amino acids. The V gene lost 5 bases and the J gene lost 0 bases, with 14 bases spanning the gap. This chain's CDR3 is CASSLTHRGSYNSPLHF. The CDR3 DNA reads as TGTGCCAGCAGTCTTACGCATAGGGGCTCCTATAATTCACCCCTCCACTTT.

A few counts support this clone. The rearrangement uses TRBV2 and TRBJ1-4, with a tentative D call TRBD1 (6 bases). The germline V and J ends were trimmed by 8 bases and 8 bases, with 18 bases remaining between them. Germline V CDR1 and CDR2: SNHLY, FYNNEI. The CDR3 has 14 amino acids. CDR3 residues: CASLPQGSSEKLFF. CDR3 DNA: TGTGCCAGCTTACCCCAGGGGTCCTCCGAAAAACTGTTTTTT.

This chain uses TRBV6-5 with TRBJ1-1; TRBD1 matches 7 bases. CDR3 length: 15 residues. The V and J ends lost 8 bases and 1 base, in that order; junction bases with no gene match: 10. Germline V gene lookup returns CDR1 MNHEY and CDR2 SVGAGI. As DNA, the CDR3 is TGTGCCAGCGGGTTTGACAGGGCCCCGAACACTGAAGCTTTCTTT. Encoded protein: CASGFDRAPNTEAFF.

The chain links TRBV6-1 to TRBJ2-3; 9 positions match TRBD2. This CDR3 is 15 amino acids long. V lost 1 base, J lost 10 bases, and 9 bases stayed unmatched. CDR1 is MNHNS and CDR2 is SASEGT in the germline V gene. CDR3 region: CASSEGAGGKSAQYF. In DNA, the CDR3 is TGTGCCAGCAGTGAAGGGGCGGGGGGGAAGTCCGCGCAGTATTTT.

The V and J genes are TRBV5-1 and TRBJ1-1, with a weak D call TRBD1 (6 bases). V lost 4 bases and J 5 bases, leaving 15 bases between the germline ends. CDR1 and CDR2 from the germline V gene are SGHRS and YFSETQ. The CDR3 runs 14 residues. This CDR3 is CASSPQGGGTEAFF. In DNA form, the CDR3 reads TGCGCCAGCAGCCCCCAGGGAGGGGGTACTGAAGCTTTCTTT. The full variable domain, rest sourced from reference TRBV5-1 and TRBJ1-1, is KAGVTQTPRYLIKTRGQQVTLSCSPISGHRSVSWYQQTPGQGLQFLFEYFSETQRNKGNFPGRFSGRQFSNSRSEMNVSTLELGDSALYLCASSPQGGGTEAFFGQGTRLTVV.

J is TRBJ1-2 and V is TRBV15; no definite D call. The germline V gene encodes CDR1 LNHNV and CDR2 YYDKDF (reference sequence). CDR3 length: 14 residues. Deletions cut 5 bases from V and 4 bases from J, with 14 bases between. In nucleotides, the CDR3 is TGTGCCACCAGCGGGTGGACTGTCGGCTATGGCTACACCTTC. It is translated as CATSGWTVGYGYTF.

The chain links TRBV3-1 (or the pseudogene TRBV3-2) to TRBJ1-6; maybe TRBD1 (5 bases). The CDR3 has 13 residues. V lost 3 bases, J lost 9 bases, and 9 bases lay in between. The V gene's germline CDR1 is LGHDT and CDR2 YNNKEL (reference sequence). CDR3 in DNA: TGTGCCAGCAGCCAGGGACGGGGTTCACCCCTCCACTTT. Its protein is CASSQGRGSPLHF.

A few counts support this clone. This sequence joins TRBV19 and TRBJ1-6, with TRBD1 matching 10 bases. V shed 6 bases and J 0 bases; nucleotides not matched to a gene: 14. Germline lookup yields CDR1 LNHDA and CDR2 SQIVND (reference sequence). The CDR3 covers 20 residues. CDR3 protein: CASSPIKGQGPSSYNSPLHF. The CDR3, as DNA: TGTGCCAGTAGCCCAATTAAGGGACAGGGGCCGAGCTCCTATAATTCACCCCTCCACTTT.

The gene calls are TRBV28 and TRBJ2-1; 8 positions agree with TRBD1. CDR1 and CDR2 (germline): MDHEN, SYDVKM. The CDR3 extends over 17 amino acids. V lost 5 bases, J lost 1 base, and 10 bases stayed unmatched. Here the CDR3 DNA reads TGTGCCAGCAGTACCTACAGGGGGGCCCCTTCCTACAATGAGCAGTTCTTC. Translated, it gives CASSTYRGAPSYNEQFF.